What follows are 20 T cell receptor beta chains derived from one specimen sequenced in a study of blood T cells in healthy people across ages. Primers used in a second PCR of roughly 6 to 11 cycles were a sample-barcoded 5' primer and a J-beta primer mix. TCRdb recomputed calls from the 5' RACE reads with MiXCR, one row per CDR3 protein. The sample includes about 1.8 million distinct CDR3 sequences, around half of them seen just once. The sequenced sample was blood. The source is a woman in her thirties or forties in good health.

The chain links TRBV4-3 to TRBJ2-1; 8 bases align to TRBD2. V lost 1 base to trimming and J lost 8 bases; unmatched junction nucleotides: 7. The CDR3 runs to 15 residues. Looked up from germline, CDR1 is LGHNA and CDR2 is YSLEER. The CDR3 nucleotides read TGCGCCAGCAGCCAAGCTCGGGGGGGGCTGGATGAGCAGTTCTTC. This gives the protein CASSQARGGLDEQFF.

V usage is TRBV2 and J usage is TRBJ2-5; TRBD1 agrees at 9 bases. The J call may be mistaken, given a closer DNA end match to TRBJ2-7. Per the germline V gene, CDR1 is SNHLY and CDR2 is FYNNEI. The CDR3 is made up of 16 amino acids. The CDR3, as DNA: TGTGCCAGCAGTGAAGGGGGACAGGGAGCGGTTGGCGAGCAGTACTTC. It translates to CASSEGGQGAVGEQYF.

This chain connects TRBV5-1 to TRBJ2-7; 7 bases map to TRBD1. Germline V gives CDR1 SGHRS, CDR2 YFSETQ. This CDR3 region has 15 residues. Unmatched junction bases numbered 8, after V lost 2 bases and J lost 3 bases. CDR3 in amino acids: CASSFGQARSYEQYF. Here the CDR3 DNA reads TGCGCCAGCAGCTTCGGACAGGCAAGAAGCTACGAGCAGTACTTC.

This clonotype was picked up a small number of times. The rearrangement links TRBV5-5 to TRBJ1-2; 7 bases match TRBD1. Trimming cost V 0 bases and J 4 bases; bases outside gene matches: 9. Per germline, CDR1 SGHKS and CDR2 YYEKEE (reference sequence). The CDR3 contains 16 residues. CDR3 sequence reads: CASSLATGIPTYGYTF. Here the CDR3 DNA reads TGTGCCAGCAGCTTGGCGACAGGGATCCCTACCTATGGCTACACCTTC.

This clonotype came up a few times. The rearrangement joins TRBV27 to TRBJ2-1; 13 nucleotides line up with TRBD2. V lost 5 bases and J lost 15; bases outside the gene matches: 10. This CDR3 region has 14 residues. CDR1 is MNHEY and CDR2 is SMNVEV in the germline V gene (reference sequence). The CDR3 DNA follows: TGTGCCAGCAGTGAACTAGCGGGGGGGCGAGTAAGGTTCTTC. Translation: CASSELAGGRVRFF.

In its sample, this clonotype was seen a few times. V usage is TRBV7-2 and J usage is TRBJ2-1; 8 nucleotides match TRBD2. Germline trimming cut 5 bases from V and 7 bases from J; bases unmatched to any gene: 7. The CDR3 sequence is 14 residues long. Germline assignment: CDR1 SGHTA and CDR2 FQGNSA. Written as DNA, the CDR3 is TGTGCCAGCAGCCTAGAGGGGACTAGGAATGAGCAGTTCTTC. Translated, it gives CASSLEGTRNEQFF.

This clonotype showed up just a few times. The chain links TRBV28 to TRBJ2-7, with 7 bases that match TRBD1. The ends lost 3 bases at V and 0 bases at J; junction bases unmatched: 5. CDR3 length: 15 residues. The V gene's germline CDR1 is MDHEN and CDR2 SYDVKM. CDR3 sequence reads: CASSFGRGSSYEQYF. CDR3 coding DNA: TGTGCCAGCAGTTTCGGCAGGGGGAGCTCCTACGAGCAGTACTTC.

CDR3 residues: CASSFASGAGTDTQYF. CDR3 nucleotide sequence: TGTGCCAGCAGCTTTGCTAGCGGGGCTGGCACAGATACGCAGTATTTT. V and J are TRBV7-2 and TRBJ2-3, with 9 bases identical to TRBD2. Germline CDR1 reads SGHTA; CDR2 reads FQGNSA. The CDR3 covers 16 residues. The V and J ends lost 3 bases and 1 base, in that order; junction bases with no gene match: 5.

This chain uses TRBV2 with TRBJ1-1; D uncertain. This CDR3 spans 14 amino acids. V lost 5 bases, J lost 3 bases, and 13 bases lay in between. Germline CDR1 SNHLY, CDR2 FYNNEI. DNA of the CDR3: TGTGCCAGCAGTAGGAGGGAGGTGGACACTGAAGCTTTCTTT. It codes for CASSRREVDTEAFF.

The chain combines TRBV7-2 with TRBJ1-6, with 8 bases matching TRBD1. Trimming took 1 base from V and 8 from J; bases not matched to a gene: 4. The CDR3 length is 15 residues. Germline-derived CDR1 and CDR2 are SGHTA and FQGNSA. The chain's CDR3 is CASSLDSRGHSPLHF. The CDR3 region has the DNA TGTGCCAGCAGCTTAGATTCCAGGGGGCATTCACCCCTCCACTTT.

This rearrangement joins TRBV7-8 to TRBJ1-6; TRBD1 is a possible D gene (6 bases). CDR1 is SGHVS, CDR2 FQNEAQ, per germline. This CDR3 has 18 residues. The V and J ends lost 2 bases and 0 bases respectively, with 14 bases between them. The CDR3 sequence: CASSLSQGTASYNSPLHF. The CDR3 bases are TGTGCCAGCAGCTTATCACAGGGCACGGCCTCCTATAATTCACCCCTCCACTTT.

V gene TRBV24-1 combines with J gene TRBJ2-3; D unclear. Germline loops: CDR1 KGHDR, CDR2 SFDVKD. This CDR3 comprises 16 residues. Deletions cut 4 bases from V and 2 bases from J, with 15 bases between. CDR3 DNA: TGTGCCACCAGTGAAGGATGGGGTACAGACACAGATACGCAGTATTTT. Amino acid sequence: CATSEGWGTDTDTQYF.

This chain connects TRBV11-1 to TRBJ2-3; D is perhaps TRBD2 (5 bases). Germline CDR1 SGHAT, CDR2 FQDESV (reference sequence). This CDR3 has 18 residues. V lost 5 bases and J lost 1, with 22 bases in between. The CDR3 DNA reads TGTGCCAGCAGCCGCGCGTGGGGTGTGGGAGTAGGCACAGATACGCAGTATTTT. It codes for CASSRAWGVGVGTDTQYF. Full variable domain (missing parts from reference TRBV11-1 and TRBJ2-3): EAEVAQSPRYKITEKSQAVAFWCDPISGHATLYWYRQILGQGPELLVQFQDESVVDDSQLPKDRFSAERLKGVDSTLKIQPAELGDSAMYLCASSRAWGVGVGTDTQYFGPGTRLTVL.

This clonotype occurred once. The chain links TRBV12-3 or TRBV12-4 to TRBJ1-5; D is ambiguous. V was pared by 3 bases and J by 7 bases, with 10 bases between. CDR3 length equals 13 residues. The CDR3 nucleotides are TGTGCCAGCAGTTTGTACGTATCCCAGCCCCAGCATTTT. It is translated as CASSLYVSQPQHF.

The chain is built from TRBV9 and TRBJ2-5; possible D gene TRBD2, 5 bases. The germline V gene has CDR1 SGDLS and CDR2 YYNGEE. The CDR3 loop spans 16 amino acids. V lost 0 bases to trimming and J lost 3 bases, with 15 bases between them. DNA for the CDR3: TGTGCCAGCAGCGTAGGAGGGCGAATGGCCGAAGAGACCCAGTACTTC. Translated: CASSVGGRMAEETQYF.

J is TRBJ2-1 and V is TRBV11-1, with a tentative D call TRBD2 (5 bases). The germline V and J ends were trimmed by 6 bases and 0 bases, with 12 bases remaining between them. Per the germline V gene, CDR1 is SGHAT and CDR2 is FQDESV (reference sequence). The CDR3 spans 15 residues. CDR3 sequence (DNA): TGTGCCAGCAGTGAGCGGCAGAGCTCCTACAATGAGCAGTTCTTC. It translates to CASSERQSSYNEQFF.

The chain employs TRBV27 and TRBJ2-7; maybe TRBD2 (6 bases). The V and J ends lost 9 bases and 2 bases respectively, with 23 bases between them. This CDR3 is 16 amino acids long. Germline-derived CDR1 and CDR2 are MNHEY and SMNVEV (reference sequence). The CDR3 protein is CASGQSPVREAYEQYF. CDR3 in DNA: TGTGCCAGTGGCCAATCGCCGGTCAGGGAGGCCTACGAGCAGTACTTC.

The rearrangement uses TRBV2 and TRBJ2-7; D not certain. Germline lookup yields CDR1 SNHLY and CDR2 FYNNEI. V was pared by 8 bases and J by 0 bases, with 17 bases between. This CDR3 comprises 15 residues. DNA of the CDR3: TGTGCCAGCTCTCTTGAGGATAGGAGCTCCTACGAGCAGTACTTC. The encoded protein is CASSLEDRSSYEQYF.

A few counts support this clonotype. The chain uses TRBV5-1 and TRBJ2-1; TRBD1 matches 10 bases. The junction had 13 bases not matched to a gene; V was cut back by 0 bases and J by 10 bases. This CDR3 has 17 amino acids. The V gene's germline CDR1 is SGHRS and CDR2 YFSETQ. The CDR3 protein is CASSLVGIGTGVLEQFF. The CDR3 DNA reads TGCGCCAGCAGCTTGGTAGGTATCGGGACAGGGGTACTGGAGCAGTTCTTC.

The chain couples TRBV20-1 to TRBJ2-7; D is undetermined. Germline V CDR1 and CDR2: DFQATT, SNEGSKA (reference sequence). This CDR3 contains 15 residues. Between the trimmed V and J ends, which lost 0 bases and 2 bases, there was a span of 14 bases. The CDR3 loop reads CSARDGRASAYEQYF. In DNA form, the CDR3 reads TGCAGTGCTAGAGATGGCCGGGCATCGGCCTACGAGCAGTACTTC.